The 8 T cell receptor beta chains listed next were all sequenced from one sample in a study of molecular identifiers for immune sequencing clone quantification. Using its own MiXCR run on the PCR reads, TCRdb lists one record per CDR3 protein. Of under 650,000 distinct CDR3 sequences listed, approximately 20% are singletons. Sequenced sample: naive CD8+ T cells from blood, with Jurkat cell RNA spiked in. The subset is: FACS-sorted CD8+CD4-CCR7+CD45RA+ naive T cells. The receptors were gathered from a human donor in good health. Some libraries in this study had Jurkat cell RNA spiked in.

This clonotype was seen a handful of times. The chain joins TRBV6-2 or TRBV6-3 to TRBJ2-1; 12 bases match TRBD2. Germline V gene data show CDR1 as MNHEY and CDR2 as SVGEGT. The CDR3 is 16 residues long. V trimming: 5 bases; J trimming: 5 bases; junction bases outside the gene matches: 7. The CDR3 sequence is CASSISLAGGNNEQFF. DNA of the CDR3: TGTGCCAGCAGTATCTCGCTAGCGGGGGGGAACAATGAGCAGTTCTTC.

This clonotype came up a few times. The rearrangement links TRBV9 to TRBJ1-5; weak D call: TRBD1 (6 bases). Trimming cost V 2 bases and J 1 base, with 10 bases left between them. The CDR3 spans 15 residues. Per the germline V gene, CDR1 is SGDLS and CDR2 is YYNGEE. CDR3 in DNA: TGTGCCAGCAGCGTTTCAGGGGTAAGCAATCAGCCCCAGCATTTT. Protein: CASSVSGVSNQPQHF.

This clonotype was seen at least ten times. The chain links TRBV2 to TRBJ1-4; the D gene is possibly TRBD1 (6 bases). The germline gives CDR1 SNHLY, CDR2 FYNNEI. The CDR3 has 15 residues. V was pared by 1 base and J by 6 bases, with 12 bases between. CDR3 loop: CASSEVPGHDEKLFF. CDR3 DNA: TGTGCCAGCAGTGAAGTCCCGGGACACGATGAAAAACTGTTTTTT.

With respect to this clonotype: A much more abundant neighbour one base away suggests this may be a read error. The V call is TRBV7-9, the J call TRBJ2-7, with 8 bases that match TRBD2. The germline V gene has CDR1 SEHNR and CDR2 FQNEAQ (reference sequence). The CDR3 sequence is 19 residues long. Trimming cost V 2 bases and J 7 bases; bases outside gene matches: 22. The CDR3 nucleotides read TGTGCCAGCAGCTTAAAGGGGGGCCCGATAGCGGGGCTCTACGCAGAGCAGTACTTC. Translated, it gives CASSLKGGPIAGLYAEQYF. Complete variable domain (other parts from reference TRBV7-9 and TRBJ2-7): DTGVSQNPRHKITKRGQNVTFRCDPISEHNRLYWYRQTLGQGPEFLTYFQNEAQLEKSRLLSDRFSAERPKGSFSTLEIQRTEQGDSAMYLCASSLKGGPIAGLYAEQYFGPGTRLTVT.

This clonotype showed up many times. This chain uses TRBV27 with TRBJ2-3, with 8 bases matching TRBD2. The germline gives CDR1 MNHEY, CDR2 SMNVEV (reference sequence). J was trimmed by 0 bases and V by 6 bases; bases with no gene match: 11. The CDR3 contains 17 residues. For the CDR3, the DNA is TGTGCCAGCAGCGAAACACGACTAGCGATAAGCACAGATACGCAGTATTTT. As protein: CASSETRLAISTDTQYF.

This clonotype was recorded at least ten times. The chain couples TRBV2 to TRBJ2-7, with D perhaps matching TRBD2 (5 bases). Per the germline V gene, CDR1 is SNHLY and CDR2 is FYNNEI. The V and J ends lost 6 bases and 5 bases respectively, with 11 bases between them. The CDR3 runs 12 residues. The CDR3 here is CASRGVPHEQYF. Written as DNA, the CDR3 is TGTGCCAGCAGGGGAGTACCCCACGAGCAGTACTTC. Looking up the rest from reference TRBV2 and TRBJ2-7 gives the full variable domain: EPEVTQTPSHQVTQMGQEVILRCVPISNHLYFYWYRQILGQKVEFLVSFYNNEISEKSEIFDDQFSVERPDGSNFTLKIRSTKLEDSAMYFCASRGVPHEQYFGPGTRLTVT.

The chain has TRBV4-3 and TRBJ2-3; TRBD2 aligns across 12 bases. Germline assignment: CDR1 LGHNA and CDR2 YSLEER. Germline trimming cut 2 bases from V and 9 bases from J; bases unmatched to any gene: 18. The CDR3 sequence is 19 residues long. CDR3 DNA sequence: TGCGCCAGCAGCCAATCCCCCCTAGCGGGAGGGCACGGCACAGGCACGCAGTATTTT. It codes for CASSQSPLAGGHGTGTQYF.

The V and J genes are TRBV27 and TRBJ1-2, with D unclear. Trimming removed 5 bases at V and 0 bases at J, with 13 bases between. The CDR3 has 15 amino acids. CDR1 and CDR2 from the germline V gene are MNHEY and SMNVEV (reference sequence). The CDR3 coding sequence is TGTGCCAGCAGTCCTTGGGGTCCTGCTAACTATGGCTACACCTTC. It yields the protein CASSPWGPANYGYTF.